The 30 T cell receptor beta chains given below trace back to one sample, sequenced in a study of blood T cell repertoires in COVID-19. Using immunoSEQ multiplex PCR, the repertoire was profiled, and TCRdb retains in-frame clones only, with some absent. The sample consists of some 89,000 clones, just over 90% of them appearing once. The sequenced material came from peripheral blood. The source is a man aged 55 to 70 with acute or convalescent COVID-19.

The rearrangement joins TRBV28 to TRBJ2-1; TRBD1 aligns across 8 bases. The CDR3 runs 16 residues. The germline gives CDR1 MDHEN, CDR2 SYDVKM. J was trimmed by 5 bases and V by 6 bases; bases with no gene match: 12. The CDR3 nucleotides are TGTGCCAGCAGGCCCAGGGGGCAGGGGCTCAACAATGAGCAGTTCTTC. Translation: CASRPRGQGLNNEQFF.

The rearrangement links TRBV2 to TRBJ1-3; D perhaps matches TRBD1 (5 bases). From germline, CDR1 is SNHLY and CDR2 FYNNEI. The V gene lost 0 bases and the J gene lost 4 bases, with 10 bases spanning the gap. This CDR3 has 15 residues. The CDR3 sequence is CASSEAGAGGNTIYF. The CDR3 nucleotides read TGTGCCAGCAGTGAAGCAGGGGCCGGGGGAAACACCATATATTTT.

The V gene is TRBV4-1, the J gene TRBJ1-5; the D gene is possibly TRBD1 (5 bases). CDR1 is MGHRA, CDR2 YSYEKL, per germline. V dropped 1 base and J dropped 7 bases, with 11 bases sitting between them. CDR3 length: 14 residues. The CDR3: CASSQGQWGQPQHF. The CDR3 coding sequence is TGCGCCAGCAGCCAAGGACAGTGGGGACAGCCCCAGCATTTT.

The chain uses TRBV18 and TRBJ2-6; possible D gene TRBD2, 6 bases. Germline loops: CDR1 KGHSH, CDR2 LQKENI. V lost 3 bases, J lost 1 base, and 16 bases lay in between. The CDR3 spans 18 residues. The CDR3 spells CASSPRTGGGSGANVLTF. CDR3 coding DNA: TGTGCCAGCTCACCCCGAACCGGGGGAGGTTCTGGGGCCAACGTCCTGACTTTC.

The sample holds a few counts of this clone. The rearrangement links TRBV6-1 to TRBJ1-5; the D gene is possibly TRBD1 (5 bases). V was shortened by 2 bases and J by 4 bases, with 9 bases between the two germline ends. There are 14 residues in the CDR3. Germline lookup yields CDR1 MNHNS and CDR2 SASEGT. CDR3 amino acids: CASSETRANQPQHF. As DNA, the CDR3 is TGTGCCAGCAGTGAAACCAGGGCTAATCAGCCCCAGCATTTT.

The chain carries TRBV2 and TRBJ1-2, with 7 bases fitting TRBD1. Germline trimming cut 4 bases from V and 7 bases from J; bases unmatched to any gene: 12. Germline-derived CDR1 and CDR2 are SNHLY and FYNNEI. CDR3 length: 15 residues. In DNA, the CDR3 is TGTGCCAGCAGTGCCCTTGGGCAGGGGGAAGGTGGCTACACCTTC. Encoded protein: CASSALGQGEGGYTF.

The rearrangement links TRBV6-5 to TRBJ1-2, with 10 bases lining up with TRBD1. V was pared by 2 bases and J by 8 bases, with 8 bases of the junction left unmatched. CDR3 size: 15 residues. Looked up from germline, CDR1 is MNHEY and CDR2 is SVGAGI. The CDR3 nucleotides are TGTGCCAGCAGTTACGCCGGGACAGGGGAATCCGGCTACACCTTC. Translated, it gives CASSYAGTGESGYTF.

The chain is built from TRBV5-1 and TRBJ1-5; D remains ambiguous. The CDR3 runs 14 residues. Germline V gene data show CDR1 as SGHRS and CDR2 as YFSETQ. Trimming shortened V by 1 base and J by 2 bases, and 7 bases separated the two germline ends. CDR3 residues: CASSLLAGNQPQHF. The CDR3 DNA sequence: TGCGCCAGCAGCTTGTTGGCCGGCAATCAGCCCCAGCATTTT.

J is TRBJ2-6 and V is TRBV13, with D possibly matching TRBD1 (5 bases). The length of the CDR3 is 18 residues. Trimming stripped 4 bases from V and 2 bases from J, with 18 bases between. Germline loops: CDR1 PRHDT, CDR2 FYEKMQ (reference sequence). The CDR3: CASSYSPGLWTGANVLTF. Here the CDR3 DNA reads TGTGCCAGCAGCTATTCTCCAGGGTTATGGACTGGGGCCAACGTCCTGACTTTC.

The V gene is TRBV11-2, the J gene TRBJ1-2; tentatively, D is TRBD1 (6 bases). The CDR3 sequence is 15 residues long. Trimming shortened V by 4 bases and J by 3 bases, and 15 bases separated the two germline ends. Germline values: CDR1 SGHAT, CDR2 FQNNGV. CDR3 DNA: TGTGCCAGCAGCTCCAGTAGGGACACCTACTATGGCTACACCTTC. It codes for CASSSSRDTYYGYTF.

This CDR3 is CASSRQGGTNEKLFF. CDR3 in DNA: TGTGCCAGCTCACGACAGGGGGGAACTAATGAAAAACTGTTTTTT. J is TRBJ1-4 and V is TRBV18; TRBD1 agrees at 9 bases. The CDR3 loop spans 15 amino acids. Germline assignment: CDR1 KGHSH and CDR2 LQKENI. Germline trimming cut 4 bases from V and 1 base from J; bases unmatched to any gene: 1.

The V call is TRBV5-1, the J call TRBJ1-1, with D tentatively TRBD1 (6 bases). The V gene lost 7 bases and the J gene lost 5 bases, with 15 bases spanning the gap. CDR1 SGHRS and CDR2 YFSETQ come from the germline V gene. This CDR3 contains 13 residues. The CDR3 reads CASHIAGTTEAFF. Here the CDR3 DNA reads TGCGCCAGCCACATCGCCGGGACAACTGAAGCTTTCTTT.

V and J are TRBV5-5 and TRBJ1-5; D call uncertain. With 4 bases removed from V and 0 bases from J, the gap between germline ends came to 11 bases. Germline CDR1 reads SGHKS; CDR2 reads YYEKEE (reference sequence). The CDR3 has 15 residues. CDR3 region: CASSQAGSSNQPQHF. DNA of the CDR3: TGTGCCAGCAGCCAGGCGGGGAGTAGCAATCAGCCCCAGCATTTT.

This clone was seen more than once but under ten times. V usage is TRBV5-4 and J usage is TRBJ2-2, with TRBD1 identical over 10 bases. From germline, CDR1 is SGHNT and CDR2 YYREEE (reference sequence). V gave up 4 bases and J gave up 3 bases; unmatched junction bases: 6. The CDR3 runs to 16 residues. The CDR3 is CASSPGQGRDTGELFF. The CDR3, as DNA: TGTGCCAGCAGCCCGGGACAGGGGCGCGACACCGGGGAGCTGTTTTTT.

The chain recombines TRBV5-4 with TRBJ1-3; 8 bases line up with TRBD1. V gave up 3 bases and J gave up 4 bases; unmatched junction bases: 6. Germline CDR1 SGHNT, CDR2 YYREEE (reference sequence). The CDR3 covers 15 residues. The CDR3 DNA sequence: TGTGCCAGCAGCTCCGGGACAGGTGCAGGAAACACCATATATTTT. Translated: CASSSGTGAGNTIYF.

The chain is built from TRBV19 and TRBJ1-2; 7 nucleotides agree with TRBD1. The CDR3 sequence is 13 residues long. V dropped 8 bases and J dropped 1; count of bases not matched to a gene: 4. Germline CDR1 LNHDA, CDR2 SQIVND (reference sequence). CDR3 sequence: CASQDRSNYGYTF. In DNA, the CDR3 is TGTGCCAGTCAGGACAGGAGTAACTATGGCTACACCTTC.

The chain combines TRBV12-3 or TRBV12-4 with TRBJ1-6; D gene uncertain. The germline V and J ends were trimmed by 5 bases and 7 bases, with 6 bases remaining between them. This CDR3 has 12 residues. The CDR3 DNA is TGTGCCAGCAGTAACAGCAATTCACCCCTCCACTTT. This translates into CASSNSNSPLHF.

The J gene is TRBJ2-7, the V gene TRBV6-1, with a weak D call TRBD2 (6 bases). This CDR3 has 14 amino acids. Trimming removed 2 bases from V and 13 bases from J, with 21 bases in between. Looked up from germline, CDR1 is MNHNS and CDR2 is SASEGT. The CDR3 spells CASSEKLGEGRFYV. Here the CDR3 DNA reads TGTGCCAGCAGTGAAAAGCTAGGTGAAGGGAGGTTTTACGTC.

J is TRBJ1-2 and V is TRBV6-5; D call uncertain. Per germline, CDR1 MNHEY and CDR2 SVGAGI. V was shortened by 4 bases and J by 4 bases, with 16 bases between the two germline ends. This CDR3 has 15 residues. This chain's CDR3 is CASSLGEKSIYGYTF. CDR3 nucleotides: TGTGCCAGCAGTTTAGGAGAGAAATCGATCTATGGCTACACCTTC.

The V call is TRBV2, the J call TRBJ1-1; the match to TRBD1 covers 7 bases. CDR3 length equals 14 residues. The germline gives CDR1 SNHLY, CDR2 FYNNEI. J lost 4 bases, V lost 4 bases, and 6 bases had no gene match. CDR3 loop: CASSVETGFTEAFF. The CDR3 region has the DNA TGTGCCAGCAGTGTCGAGACAGGGTTCACTGAAGCTTTCTTT.

The chain couples TRBV5-5 to TRBJ1-2; D gene ambiguous. The CDR3 spans 14 residues. V lost 0 bases and J lost 8, with 14 bases in between. Germline V gene sequence: CDR1 SGHKS, CDR2 YYEKEE (reference sequence). CDR3 DNA: TGTGCCAGCAGCTTGGACGTTACTAGGGAGGGCTACACCTTC. It translates to CASSLDVTREGYTF.

The chain couples TRBV2 to TRBJ2-5, with TRBD1 matching 8 bases. Germline V gene sequence: CDR1 SNHLY, CDR2 FYNNEI. V dropped 7 bases and J dropped 4; count of bases not matched to a gene: 11. The CDR3 contains 15 residues. The CDR3 spells CASTPRRQGAETQYF. The CDR3, as DNA: TGTGCCAGCACCCCCCGTAGGCAGGGGGCAGAGACCCAGTACTTC.

The V gene is TRBV27, the J gene TRBJ2-4; TRBD1 agrees at 7 bases. The CDR3 totals 14 residues. CDR1 is MNHEY, CDR2 SMNVEV, per germline (reference sequence). Unmatched junction bases numbered 8, after V lost 8 bases and J lost 4 bases. The CDR3 protein is CASGNRGMKNIQYF. CDR3 nucleotides: TGTGCCAGCGGAAACAGGGGAATGAAAAACATTCAGTACTTC.

The V call is TRBV5-1, the J call TRBJ1-2; D is undetermined. V lost 4 bases, J lost 7 bases, and 17 bases lay in between. Per the germline V gene, CDR1 is SGHRS and CDR2 is YFSETQ. This CDR3 spans 14 amino acids. The CDR3 here is CASSPGTVLPGYTF. The CDR3 DNA reads as TGCGCCAGCAGCCCCGGTACAGTCCTCCCTGGCTACACCTTC.

The V gene is TRBV12-3 or TRBV12-4, the J gene TRBJ1-1; 10 bases align to TRBD1. CDR3 length equals 13 residues. V shed 6 bases and J 7 bases; nucleotides not matched to a gene: 5. The CDR3 DNA follows: TGTGCCAGCAGGTCGGGACAGGGGAATGAAGCTTTCTTT. It codes for CASRSGQGNEAFF.

V and J are TRBV5-8 and TRBJ1-5; D is unclear. This CDR3 has 15 amino acids. In germline, CDR1 is SGHTS, CDR2 YDEGEE. Trimming cost V 0 bases and J 0 bases, with 7 bases left between them. The CDR3 sequence is CASSLGRFSNQPQHF. The CDR3 DNA is TGTGCCAGCAGCTTGGGGCGGTTTAGCAATCAGCCCCAGCATTTT.

The chain uses TRBV5-8 and TRBJ1-1; no clear D. The germline CDR1 and CDR2 sequences are SGHTS and YDEGEE. V was clipped by 4 bases and J by 1 base, with 11 bases between them. This CDR3 has 14 residues. Written as DNA, the CDR3 is TGTGCCAGCAGCCCCGCCCGGGGGAACACTGAAGCTTTCTTT. It codes for CASSPARGNTEAFF.

The V call is TRBV6-2 or TRBV6-3, the J call TRBJ1-5; D gene uncertain. The length of the CDR3 is 12 residues. The ends were cut back, 3 bases at V and 4 bases at J, with 4 bases in the middle. Germline V lookup: CDR1 MNHEY, CDR2 SVGEGT. CDR3 DNA: TGTGCCAGCAGTTATCGGAATCAGCCCCAGCATTTT. Encoded protein: CASSYRNQPQHF.

This sequence joins TRBV5-1 and TRBJ1-4; 10 bases line up with TRBD1. The CDR3 length is 15 residues. CDR1 is SGHRS, CDR2 YFSETQ, per germline. V lost 2 bases to trimming and J lost 7 bases; unmatched junction nucleotides: 5. The CDR3 DNA follows: TGCGCCAGCAGCTTTTCGGGACAGGGGCGTGAAAAACTGTTTTTT. This codes for CASSFSGQGREKLFF. Full variable domain (missing parts from reference TRBV5-1 and TRBJ1-4): KAGVTQTPRYLIKTRGQQVTLSCSPISGHRSVSWYQQTPGQGLQFLFEYFSETQRNKGNFPGRFSGRQFSNSRSEMNVSTLELGDSALYLCASSFSGQGREKLFFGSGTQLSVL.

This clone was found once. The chain combines TRBV5-4 with TRBJ1-2; possibly TRBD1 for D (5 bases). This CDR3 has 15 amino acids. Trimming pared 2 bases from V and 4 bases from J, leaving 15 bases between. In germline, CDR1 is SGHNT, CDR2 YYREEE (reference sequence). This CDR3 reads CASSFLREGSYGYTF. Here the CDR3 DNA reads TGTGCCAGCAGCTTTCTCCGGGAGGGGAGCTATGGCTACACCTTC.